This T cell receptor (beta chain) was sequenced during a study of T-cell reconstitution after alpha-beta-depleted transplantation in children. Study findings and constraints: There were reportedly several hundred expanded graft clones from which alpha-beta T cells came about two months after transplant. Fresh T-cell production supplied most of the T-cell counts and diversity seen one year after transplant. Some patients showed high day-60 TCRbeta diversity, which derived from surviving recipient T cells and thymic progenitors.

A library of TCRbeta sequences, prepared with unique molecular identifiers, was generated. TCRdb re-called the PCR reads through MiXCR, storing one row per CDR3 protein. The sample comprises fewer than 150,000 distinct CDR3 sequences, roughly 24% of which are singletons, and about 10% rests with the top ten. The CDR3 runs to 15 residues. Per germline, CDR1 MNHEY and CDR2 SVGAGI. The J segment lost 4 bases and the V segment lost 0 bases, leaving 6 bases of the junction unmatched. This clonotype was seen at least ten times. No antigen is known for it. The starting material was PBMCs, mostly from graft donor cells, obtained 180 days after TCRalphabeta/CD19-depleted stem cell transplant. This chain connects TRBV6-5 to TRBJ2-7; 7 bases align to TRBD2. This clonotype was sampled from a male patient between 2 and 15 years old who had a stem cell transplant for chronic granulomatous disease, so the T cells may come from the graft donor. The CDR3 loop is CASSYSRTSVYEQYF. CDR3 coding DNA: TGTGCCAGCAGTTACTCGAGAACTAGCGTATACGAGCAGTACTTC.